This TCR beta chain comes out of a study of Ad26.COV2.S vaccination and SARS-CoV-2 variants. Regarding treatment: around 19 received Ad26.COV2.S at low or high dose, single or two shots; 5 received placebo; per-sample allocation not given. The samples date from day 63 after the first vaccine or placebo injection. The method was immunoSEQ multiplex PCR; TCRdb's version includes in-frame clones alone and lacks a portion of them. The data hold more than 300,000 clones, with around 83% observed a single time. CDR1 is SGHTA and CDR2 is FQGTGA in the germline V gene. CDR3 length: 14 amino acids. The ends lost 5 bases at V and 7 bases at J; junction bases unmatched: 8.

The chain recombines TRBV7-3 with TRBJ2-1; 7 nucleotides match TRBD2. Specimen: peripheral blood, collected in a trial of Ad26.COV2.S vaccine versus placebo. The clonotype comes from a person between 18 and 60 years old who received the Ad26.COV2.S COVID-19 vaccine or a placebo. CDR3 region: CASSNPTSRNEQFF. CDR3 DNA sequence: TGTGCCAGCAGCAACCCGACTAGCAGAAATGAGCAGTTCTTC.